Listed below are T cell receptor beta chains from one sample, sequenced in a study of T cells in Graves' hyperthyroidism and ophthalmopathy. MiXCR was run by TCRdb on the multiplex PCR reads, yielding one entry per CDR3 protein. The table records approximately 380,000 distinct CDR3 sequences, over 12% of them present only once. Sequenced material: blood. All receptors derive from a man over 45 with Graves' ophthalmopathy. Both conserved end residues are part of each CDR3. The order of the fields is V gene, J gene, clone size, D gene, CDR3 protein, CDR3 DNA. D genes are given only for firm matches. For some rows the clone size is stated as once, few or many, or as a class when expanded; others skip it.

v_gene: TRBV19; j_gene: TRBJ2-7; abundance: few; d_gene: NA; CDR3aa: CASSIPGGEQYF; CDR3nt: TGTGCCAGTAGTATCCCCGGGGGCGAGCAGTACTTC
v_gene: TRBV29-1; j_gene: TRBJ2-7; abundance: many; d_gene: TRBD1; CDR3aa: CSVGQGAYEQYF; CDR3nt: TGCAGCGTGGGACAGGGGGCTTACGAGCAGTACTTC
v_gene: TRBV30; j_gene: TRBJ1-1; abundance: many; d_gene: NA; CDR3aa: CAWGGTHVMNTEAFF; CDR3nt: TGTGCCTGGGGGGGGACGCACGTTATGAACACTGAAGCTTTCTTT
v_gene: TRBV6-2/TRBV6-3; j_gene: TRBJ1-4; abundance: few; d_gene: TRBD1; CDR3aa: CASSYSRDSPNEKLFF; CDR3nt: TGTGCCAGCAGTTACTCACGGGACAGCCCTAATGAAAAACTGTTTTTT
v_gene: TRBV5-1; j_gene: TRBJ1-1; abundance: many; d_gene: NA; CDR3aa: CASSLEAGNTEAFF; CDR3nt: TGCGCCAGCAGCTTGGAGGCAGGGAACACTGAAGCTTTCTTT
v_gene: TRBV2; j_gene: TRBJ2-3; abundance: many; d_gene: NA; CDR3aa: CASRLARTDTQYF; CDR3nt: TGTGCCAGCAGACTAGCACGTACAGATACGCAGTATTTT
v_gene: TRBV30; j_gene: TRBJ1-5; abundance: NA; d_gene: NA; CDR3aa: CAWSLGGSQPQHF; CDR3nt: TGTGCCTGGAGTTTAGGAGGTAGTCAGCCCCAGCATTTT
v_gene: TRBV19; j_gene: TRBJ2-1; abundance: many; d_gene: NA; CDR3aa: CATAIRTSYNEQFF; CDR3nt: TGTGCCACCGCGATCCGGACTTCTTACAATGAGCAGTTCTTC
v_gene: TRBV30; j_gene: TRBJ1-5; abundance: NA; d_gene: TRBD1; CDR3aa: CAWARDRGGQPQHF; CDR3nt: TGTGCCTGGGCCAGGGACAGGGGAGGGCAGCCCCAGCATTTT
v_gene: TRBV9; j_gene: TRBJ1-2; abundance: NA; d_gene: TRBD1; CDR3aa: CASSVFSGRQGEYGYGYTF; CDR3nt: TGTGCCAGCAGCGTTTTCTCAGGAAGACAGGGGGAATACGGCTATGGCTACACCTTC
v_gene: TRBV20-1; j_gene: TRBJ2-4; abundance: many; d_gene: NA; CDR3aa: CSAPEGGGSRGNIQYF; CDR3nt: TGCAGTGCCCCAGAGGGGGGCGGGAGTAGGGGAAACATTCAGTACTTC
v_gene: TRBV10-2; j_gene: TRBJ2-7; abundance: many; d_gene: NA; CDR3aa: CASSDRNYEQYF; CDR3nt: TGCGCCAGCAGCGACAGAAACTACGAGCAGTACTTC
v_gene: TRBV19; j_gene: TRBJ2-7; abundance: NA; d_gene: TRBD2; CDR3aa: CASSYASGRSEEQYF; CDR3nt: TGTGCCAGTAGTTACGCTAGCGGGAGATCTGAAGAGCAGTACTTC
v_gene: TRBV24-1; j_gene: TRBJ2-3; abundance: NA; d_gene: NA; CDR3aa: CATSDYNRGTDTQYF; CDR3nt: TGTGCCACCAGTGATTACAACAGGGGCACAGATACGCAGTATTTT
v_gene: TRBV29-1; j_gene: TRBJ1-4; abundance: NA; d_gene: TRBD1; CDR3aa: CSGGQGTNEKLFF; CDR3nt: TGCAGCGGAGGACAGGGCACTAATGAAAAACTGTTTTTT
v_gene: TRBV27; j_gene: TRBJ2-1; abundance: many; d_gene: TRBD2; CDR3aa: CASSLRREFWNEQFF; CDR3nt: TGTGCCAGCAGTTTAAGGCGGGAGTTTTGGAATGAGCAGTTCTTC
v_gene: TRBV10-3; j_gene: TRBJ2-3; abundance: many; d_gene: TRBD1; CDR3aa: CAIRADYGQGGVTDTQYF; CDR3nt: TGTGCCATCAGGGCCGACTATGGACAGGGGGGAGTCACAGATACGCAGTATTTT
v_gene: TRBV6-1; j_gene: TRBJ2-2; abundance: NA; d_gene: TRBD1; CDR3aa: CASSPGQGATGELFF; CDR3nt: TGTGCCAGCAGTCCGGGACAGGGGGCTACCGGGGAGCTGTTTTTT
v_gene: TRBV5-1; j_gene: TRBJ1-6; abundance: few; d_gene: NA; CDR3aa: CASSPREGNSPLHF; CDR3nt: TGCGCCAGCAGCCCCCGGGAGGGAAATTCACCCCTCCACTTT
v_gene: TRBV2; j_gene: TRBJ1-5; abundance: many; d_gene: NA; CDR3aa: CASSAQTQPQHF; CDR3nt: TGTGCCAGCAGTGCCCAGACTCAGCCCCAGCATTTT
v_gene: TRBV12-3/TRBV12-4; j_gene: TRBJ2-7; abundance: many; d_gene: TRBD2; CDR3aa: CASSDGLAGGYEQYF; CDR3nt: TGTGCCAGCAGCGACGGACTAGCGGGAGGATACGAGCAGTACTTC
v_gene: TRBV20-1; j_gene: TRBJ2-1; abundance: many; d_gene: NA; CDR3aa: CSARDARVAVLGNEQFF; CDR3nt: TGCAGTGCTAGAGATGCACGCGTAGCGGTTTTGGGCAATGAGCAGTTCTTC
v_gene: TRBV3-1; j_gene: TRBJ2-5; abundance: many; d_gene: NA; CDR3aa: CASSLITKQETQYF; CDR3nt: TGTGCCAGCAGCCTGATTACAAAACAAGAGACCCAGTACTTC
v_gene: TRBV5-6; j_gene: TRBJ2-1; abundance: NA; d_gene: TRBD2; CDR3aa: CASSLLAGELNEQFF; CDR3nt: TGTGCCAGCAGCTTGTTAGCGGGAGAGCTCAATGAGCAGTTCTTC
v_gene: TRBV28; j_gene: TRBJ1-2; abundance: many; d_gene: NA; CDR3aa: CASSLVGAADYGYTF; CDR3nt: TGTGCCAGCAGCCTAGTGGGGGCTGCGGACTATGGCTACACCTTC
v_gene: TRBV7-2; j_gene: TRBJ2-1; abundance: many; d_gene: TRBD2; CDR3aa: CASSLGSGRWDEQFF; CDR3nt: TGTGCCAGCAGCTTAGGCAGCGGGAGGTGGGATGAGCAGTTCTTC
v_gene: TRBV7-2; j_gene: TRBJ2-3; abundance: many; d_gene: TRBD2; CDR3aa: CASSRGLAGNLDTQYF; CDR3nt: TGTGCCAGCAGCCGCGGACTAGCGGGGAACCTAGATACGCAGTATTTT
v_gene: TRBV6-2/TRBV6-3; j_gene: TRBJ2-3; abundance: many; d_gene: TRBD1; CDR3aa: CASSRSGTARNTQYF; CDR3nt: TGTGCCAGCAGTCGATCCGGGACAGCAAGGAATACGCAGTATTTT
v_gene: TRBV5-1; j_gene: TRBJ2-7; abundance: many; d_gene: TRBD2; CDR3aa: CASSPETSGREYEQYF; CDR3nt: TGCGCCAGCAGCCCGGAGACTAGCGGGAGGGAATACGAGCAGTACTTC
v_gene: TRBV11-2; j_gene: TRBJ1-2; abundance: many; d_gene: TRBD1; CDR3aa: CASSSIVGDRAGCTF; CDR3nt: TGTGCCAGCAGCTCCATCGTAGGGGACAGGGCGGGCTGCACCTTC
v_gene: TRBV7-9; j_gene: TRBJ2-1; abundance: many; d_gene: TRBD2; CDR3aa: CASSSTSSGGYNEQFF; CDR3nt: TGTGCCAGCAGCTCGACAAGCAGCGGGGGCTACAATGAGCAGTTCTTC
v_gene: TRBV3-1; j_gene: TRBJ1-4; abundance: NA; d_gene: NA; CDR3aa: CASSQDNGRINEKLFF; CDR3nt: TGTGCCAGCAGCCAAGATAACGGAAGGATTAATGAAAAACTGTTTTTT
v_gene: TRBV19; j_gene: TRBJ1-5; abundance: few; d_gene: NA; CDR3aa: CASARLANTNQPQHF; CDR3nt: TGTGCCAGTGCCCGGCTGGCGAACACTAATCAGCCCCAGCATTTT
v_gene: TRBV12-3/TRBV12-4; j_gene: TRBJ1-1; abundance: many; d_gene: NA; CDR3aa: CASSPSGSLTEAFF; CDR3nt: TGTGCCAGCAGTCCCTCAGGGTCCTTGACTGAAGCTTTCTTT
v_gene: TRBV7-2; j_gene: TRBJ1-1; abundance: many; d_gene: TRBD1; CDR3aa: CASSRGVFGTEEAFF; CDR3nt: TGTGCCAGCAGCCGAGGGGTCTTTGGGACAGAGGAAGCTTTCTTT
v_gene: TRBV18; j_gene: TRBJ2-1; abundance: NA; d_gene: NA; CDR3aa: CASSPTPPPYNEQFF; CDR3nt: TGTGCCAGCTCACCAACCCCCCCGCCCTACAATGAGCAGTTCTTC
v_gene: TRBV29-1; j_gene: TRBJ2-3; abundance: few; d_gene: NA; CDR3aa: CSVDWAGTDTQYF; CDR3nt: TGCAGCGTTGATTGGGCGGGCACAGATACGCAGTATTTT
v_gene: TRBV3-1; j_gene: TRBJ2-2; abundance: NA; d_gene: NA; CDR3aa: CASSPRTSRELFF; CDR3nt: TGTGCCAGCAGCCCCCGGACCAGTCGGGAGCTGTTTTTT
v_gene: TRBV6-2/TRBV6-3; j_gene: TRBJ2-5; abundance: few; d_gene: NA; CDR3aa: CASSYSIALQETQYF; CDR3nt: TGTGCCAGCAGTTACTCGATCGCTTTGCAAGAGACCCAGTACTTC
v_gene: TRBV5-1; j_gene: TRBJ2-1; abundance: many; d_gene: NA; CDR3aa: CASSSEPTRLSADNEQFF; CDR3nt: TGCGCCAGCAGCTCGGAACCCACTAGGCTCAGCGCTGACAATGAGCAGTTCTTC
v_gene: TRBV7-9; j_gene: TRBJ2-5; abundance: many; d_gene: NA; CDR3aa: CASSPISGGTETQYF; CDR3nt: TGTGCCAGCAGCCCTATCTCTGGGGGCACAGAGACCCAGTACTTC
v_gene: TRBV6-1; j_gene: TRBJ2-7; abundance: NA; d_gene: NA; CDR3aa: CAIHDNYEQYF; CDR3nt: TGTGCCATCCACGATAACTACGAGCAGTACTTC
v_gene: TRBV10-1; j_gene: TRBJ1-5; abundance: many; d_gene: NA; CDR3aa: CASSEETASNQPQHF; CDR3nt: TGCGCCAGCAGTGAGGAGACAGCTAGCAATCAGCCCCAGCATTTT
v_gene: TRBV29-1; j_gene: TRBJ1-5; abundance: few; d_gene: NA; CDR3aa: CSVVGDTSNQPQHF; CDR3nt: TGCAGCGTTGTGGGGGACACGAGCAATCAGCCCCAGCATTTT
v_gene: TRBV6-5; j_gene: TRBJ2-1; abundance: NA; d_gene: NA; CDR3aa: CASSYSRKSDEQFF; CDR3nt: TGTGCCAGCAGTTACTCGAGGAAAAGCGATGAGCAGTTCTTC
v_gene: TRBV20-1; j_gene: TRBJ2-2; abundance: NA; d_gene: NA; CDR3aa: CSARVLRGNTGELFF; CDR3nt: TGCAGTGCTAGGGTCCTGAGGGGCAACACCGGGGAGCTGTTTTTT
v_gene: TRBV11-1; j_gene: TRBJ2-7; abundance: many; d_gene: TRBD2; CDR3aa: CASSSSSGGYEQYF; CDR3nt: TGTGCCAGCAGCTCTTCTAGCGGGGGCTACGAGCAGTACTTC
v_gene: TRBV11-2; j_gene: TRBJ2-2; abundance: many; d_gene: TRBD2; CDR3aa: CASRVAGLNTGELFF; CDR3nt: TGTGCCAGCAGGGTAGCGGGCTTGAACACCGGGGAGCTGTTTTTT
v_gene: TRBV24-1; j_gene: TRBJ1-2; abundance: many; d_gene: NA; CDR3aa: CATSDRWDYGYTF; CDR3nt: TGTGCCACCAGTGACAGGTGGGACTATGGCTACACCTTC
v_gene: TRBV2; j_gene: TRBJ1-6; abundance: NA; d_gene: TRBD1; CDR3aa: CASSRDRTNNNSPLHF; CDR3nt: TGTGCCAGCAGTAGGGACAGGACCAATAATAATTCACCCCTCCACTTT
v_gene: TRBV6-2/TRBV6-3; j_gene: TRBJ2-7; abundance: many; d_gene: NA; CDR3aa: CASSYSTRTDVVPYEQYF; CDR3nt: TGTGCCAGCAGTTACTCGACTCGGACAGACGTTGTCCCCTACGAGCAGTACTTC
v_gene: TRBV20-1; j_gene: TRBJ2-1; abundance: many; d_gene: TRBD2; CDR3aa: CSARGGSGVMDNEQFF; CDR3nt: TGCAGTGCTAGAGGAGGTAGCGGGGTAATGGACAATGAGCAGTTCTTC
v_gene: TRBV20-1; j_gene: TRBJ2-7; abundance: few; d_gene: NA; CDR3aa: CSARDSSLNYEQYF; CDR3nt: TGCAGTGCTAGAGATTCCAGCCTAAACTACGAGCAGTACTTC
v_gene: TRBV20-1; j_gene: TRBJ1-4; abundance: few; d_gene: NA; CDR3aa: CSARPQGSTNEKLFF; CDR3nt: TGCAGTGCTAGACCCCAGGGGTCAACTAATGAAAAACTGTTTTTT